This T cell receptor beta chain is drawn from a study of neoadjuvant anti-PD-1 for oral cavity cancer (dated by TCRdb to the early 2020s). Notes on the research overall: Before undergoing curative-intent surgical resection, most patients got three to four biweekly nivolumab doses at 3 mg/kg. Patients with complete response, partial response or stable disease by RECIST 1.1 were defined as responders, whereas patients with progression were defined as non-responders. There were roughly 11 patients in the parent correlative cohort, and the response rate was around 30%. Patients who did not progress were given a fourth nivolumab dose at about day 43 and had definitive surgical resection on days 50-56.

For this clone: The specificity of this receptor is unknown. The input lacks base qualities; no much larger clone sits a single base away.

What the study reported, not specific to this receptor: Only a few patients per response group were included in the TCR analyses, and larger cohorts for validation were called for by the authors. A higher pretreatment blood Treg/Th17 ratio correlated with both higher pretreatment blood TCRbeta clonality and lower post-treatment tumor TCRbeta clonality. After neoadjuvant nivolumab, T cell clonality (Gini index) in PBMCs was significantly higher in non-responders than in responders.

Trimming accounts for 5 bases at V and 6 bases at J, while the number of junction bases matched to no gene is 7. Sequences SNHLY (CDR1) and FYNNEI (CDR2) are obtained from the germline V gene. From its cysteine to its phenylalanine, the CDR3 spans 15 amino acids. Only the CDR3 region is kept as DNA, spanning 45 bases read in frame from base 1. PBMC libraries used mostly about 480 ng of input genomic DNA for deep sequencing, with six replicates per sample. The immunoSEQ hsTCRbeta kit was used to prepare TCRbeta libraries, following the manufacturer's instructions. Sequencing of the completed libraries took place using an Illumina NovaSeq 6000 S4 flow cell after they had been pooled to about 3.2 nM. The authors' analysis ran thus. Raw data preprocessing and quality control were performed with the immunoSEQ Analyzer. The analysis was limited to productive rearrangements, and each clonotype was defined by a unique CDR3 amino acid sequence. Using the R package tcR, the researchers computed the Gini-Simpson index as their estimate of repertoire clonality. Student's t test was used to compare Gini indices, while Pearson correlation assessed associations with tumor size change. Not all clones reach the TCRdb copy of this immuneACCESS table, which keeps in-frame sequences only. Checked studies attribute under half of the gap to unresolved V genes and leave the rest unexplained. V and J calls plus clone size are reproduced from that table; the DNA served to infer D and trimming. The sample records about 68,000 clones, about 85% of which are singletons. Roughly 3.4% of the sample is taken by the ten largest.

Read against the paper, the sample's time point label means: after neoadjuvant nivolumab, at surgical resection. Patients had been newly diagnosed with stage II-IVA oral cavity squamous cell carcinoma, and no prior systemic or radiation treatment had been given to the patients. The cohort consisted of patients with HPV-negative, locally advanced oral cavity squamous cell carcinoma. No culture maintenance or expansion was done, as the peripheral blood mononuclear cells went straight to analysis. Samples came from a longitudinal correlative study of a single-arm phase II trial of neoadjuvant nivolumab in oral cavity squamous cell carcinoma. Subject-matched pre- and post-treatment PBMCs and tumors from three responders and three non-responders were subjected to genomic DNA-based TCRbeta sequencing. Peripheral blood mononuclear cells were collected once before nivolumab treatment and again after treatment, at the time of surgery. The Maxwell RSC DNA from Cells kit was used to isolate genomic DNA from PBMCs.

The receptor was isolated from a person between 35 and 79 years old with oral cavity squamous cell carcinoma. The rearranged chain carries TRBV2 and TRBJ2-2; TRBD1 lines up with 9 middle nucleotides. The specimen was PBMCs, collected after nivolumab (anti-PD-1) treatment. At the DNA level, the sequence is TGTGCCAGCAGTTCCACAGGGGGCAGGTCCGGGGAGCTGTTTTTT. The encoded protein is CASSSTGGRSGELFF.